Listed below are T cell receptor beta chains from one sample, sequenced in a study of radiation and T cells in renal cell carcinoma. Clones were sequenced by immunoSEQ multiplex PCR, and TCRdb holds only the in-frame ones, with some missing. The sample lists 24,000 or so clones; about 62% were seen once. The sample was tumor tissue, taken from a patient whose treatment was nephrectomy without radiotherapy. These receptors came from a man aged 35 to 55 with renal cell carcinoma. Each CDR3 is given with its conserved first and last residue. A D gene is named only where the DNA matches it firmly. Where a row states a size, it is once, few, many or the class of an expanded clone; other rows omit it.

D: -
size: -
J: TRBJ2-7
V: TRBV10-3
DNA: TGTGCCATCAGTGAGTCGAATAGCAAGGAGCAGTACTTC
CDR3: CAISESNSKEQYF

D: -
size: -
J: TRBJ2-3
V: TRBV7-9
DNA: TGTGCCAGCAGCTTTCGGGGTGAGGATACGCAGTATTTT
CDR3: CASSFRGEDTQYF

D: -
size: -
J: TRBJ1-1
V: TRBV25-1
DNA: TGTGCCACAACCTTGAACACTGAAGCTTTCTTT
CDR3: CATTLNTEAFF

D: -
size: -
J: TRBJ2-5
V: TRBV15
DNA: TGTGCCACCAGCAGGGACAGATCCCAAGAGACCCAGTACTTC
CDR3: CATSRDRSQETQYF

D: -
size: -
J: TRBJ2-3
V: TRBV9
DNA: TGTGCCAGCAGCGAGAGGGGTGTCGCAGATACGCAGTATTTT
CDR3: CASSERGVADTQYF

D: -
size: -
J: TRBJ1-2
V: TRBV5-6
DNA: TGTGCCAGCAGCTTAAGGAGGTATGGCTACACCTTC
CDR3: CASSLRRYGYTF

D: -
size: many
J: TRBJ2-2
V: TRBV11-2
DNA: TGTGCCAGCAGCTTAGGTCAGGGGTTGACCGGGGAGCTGTTTTTT
CDR3: CASSLGQGLTGELFF

D: -
size: -
J: TRBJ1-2
V: TRBV27
DNA: TGTGCCAGCAGTTGGAGAGGGGGCTATGGCTACACCTTC
CDR3: CASSWRGGYGYTF

D: -
size: -
J: TRBJ2-1
V: TRBV27
DNA: TGTGCCAGCAGCCAAGGGGGTGGCTCCTACAATGAGCAGTTCTTC
CDR3: CASSQGGGSYNEQFF

D: TRBD1
size: medium-sized
J: TRBJ1-5
V: TRBV30
DNA: TGTGCCTGGAGTCCCCCGGACAGGGGAAGGGATCAGCCCCAGCATTTT
CDR3: CAWSPPDRGRDQPQHF

D: TRBD1
size: -
J: TRBJ1-2
V: TRBV7-8
DNA: TGTGCCAGCAGCTTACGACAGGGTGATCCTGGCTACACCTTC
CDR3: CASSLRQGDPGYTF

D: -
size: -
J: TRBJ1-1
V: TRBV13
DNA: TGTGCCAGCAGTTACAGATCCATGAACACTGAAGCTTTCTTT
CDR3: CASSYRSMNTEAFF

D: TRBD1
size: -
J: TRBJ1-5
V: TRBV7-2
DNA: TGTGCCAGCAGCTTACATGGACAGGGGAGAGGTCAGCCCCAGCATTTT
CDR3: CASSLHGQGRGQPQHF

D: TRBD2
size: -
J: TRBJ2-1
V: TRBV7-2
DNA: TGTGCCAGCAGCCCCAGCGGGGGGATTGGTGAGCAGTTCTTC
CDR3: CASSPSGGIGEQFF

D: TRBD2
size: few
J: TRBJ2-1
V: TRBV28
DNA: TGTGCCAGCAGCCTCGCGGCGCGGGAGGGTGTGAATGAGCAGTTCTTC
CDR3: CASSLAAREGVNEQFF

D: -
size: -
J: TRBJ2-1
V: TRBV4-1
DNA: TGCGCCAGCAGCCAAGATAGCACAGGGAGCTCCTACAATGAGCAGTTCTTC
CDR3: CASSQDSTGSSYNEQFF